This T cell receptor beta chain was retrieved from a study of T cell responses to AZD1222 COVID-19 vaccine (dated by TCRdb to the early 2020s). Regarding the complete study: AZD1222 recipients with second doses at about 4 weeks or about 12 weeks were pooled, because spike-specific TCR depth and breadth did not differ between schedules. A total of roughly 240 trial participants underwent TCR sequencing, of whom 200 to 220 received two doses of AZD1222 and some 26 received two doses of the MenACWY control vaccine. Trial participants were enrolled into age subgroups of 18-55, 56-69 and 70-plus years, which contained 148, 28 and 57 TCR-sequenced participants, respectively.

As regards this clone: It has no known antigen specificity. Per-base quality was not reported, and no clone a single base away is much larger than it.

In the germline V gene, CDR1 corresponds to SQVTM and CDR2 to ANQGSEA. Measured from the cysteine to the phenylalanine, the CDR3 is 13 residues long. The sequence is cut down to CDR3 DNA, 39 bases in frame from base 1. Trimming takes 6 bases off V and 4 bases off J; junction bases not matched to a gene: 6. The CDR3 regions of human TCRbeta chains were analyzed by immunosequencing. In the source study's methods: Repertoire TCRs were matched against a reference library of SARS-CoV-2-specific TCRs generated with the MIRA antigen-specificity platform. Breadth meant the fraction of unique TCRs that were SARS-CoV-2-associated, whereas depth meant the fraction of total T cells that were SARS-CoV-2-associated. Each spike-specific TCR was assigned to its reactive spike region and to a CD4 or CD8 class using the MIRA data. Log10-transformed breadth and depth values were compared by one-way ANOVA with Sidak's multiple comparisons tests. The table comes from immuneACCESS by way of TCRdb, which keeps in-frame sequences with V and J called. Part of the clones is missing from these tables; in studies checked, under half for an unresolved V gene and the rest for unknown reasons. V, J and clone size were drawn from that table, and D and trimming were deduced from the DNA. The sample table holds approximately 110,000 clones, of which around 87% were seen once. Of the sample, approximately 1.2% falls within the top ten clones.

Summary of the overall study and its limitations: Conclusions about previously exposed vaccinees were limited because only a handful of AZD1222 recipients were SARS-CoV-2 seropositive at baseline. The whole spike protein was spanned by vaccine-associated CD4 TCRs, and dominant responses were seen in regions 160-218 and 743-854. A significant rise in spike-specific TCR breadth and depth was observed after two AZD1222 doses relative to day 0 and relative to MenACWY recipients. The 56-69-year group was small, and its depth increase did not reach significance, likely because of low power. Participants were mostly white British, with more females than males. The authors suggested clonal diversity may have been underestimated. Because no samples from the day 14 peak response were available, repertoires could be characterized only after the peak T cell response. Reportedly, close to half of the unique spike-specific TCRs recognized epitopes lying outside the regions that are mutated in the B.1.351 and B.1.1.7 variants.

The sample's time point, from its label and the paper: baseline before first vaccination. Vaccinee samples were obtained from the UK trials COV001 and COV002, which included a single-blind randomized controlled phase 2/3 trial of AZD1222 (ChAdOx1 nCoV-19) in healthy adults. For TCRbeta chain sequencing, PBMC samples were collected from trial participants at day 0 and at day 28 after the second dose. Sequencing was performed on peripheral blood, taken on day 0 of AZD1222 vaccination. The TCR comes from an adult in good health. Recombination connected TRBV29-1 to TRBJ1-5, with 7 middle bases fitting TRBD1. CDR3 protein: CSVRDSLNQPQHF. The DNA is as follows: TGCAGCGTACGGGACAGTCTAAATCAGCCCCAGCATTTT.